This T cell receptor (beta chain) was retrieved from a study of cytomegalovirus exposure and HLA in healthy donors. The study, taken as a whole, reports: Immune exposure information comprised only CMV serostatus. Reports indicated that the classifier achieved high specificity and sensitivity in diagnosing cytomegalovirus status. Overall, some 160 TCR beta chains were annotated as cytomegalovirus-associated.

In regard to this clone: Antigen: not known.

CDR1 is MRHNA, CDR2 SNTAGT, per germline. Trimming left V 0 bases short and J 5 bases short, with 12 bases between. There are 15 residues in the CDR3. PCR used 60 Vbeta primers and 13 Jbeta primers. TCRdb's copy holds only in-frame clones and misses some; the assay was immunoSEQ multiplex PCR. The sample shows just over 150,000 clones, around 84% of them seen only once. The receptor comes from a man younger than 30 in good health and CMV-seronegative. The chain carries TRBV6-4 and TRBJ2-3, with D possibly TRBD1 on 5 matching bases. Source material: PBMCs. The chain's CDR3 is CASSDSTDRGDTQYF. The CDR3 DNA sequence: TGTGCCAGCAGTGACTCGACAGACCGAGGAGATACGCAGTATTTT.